At least ten counts were recorded for the clone carrying this TCR beta chain. Its specificity is unknown. The CDR3 goes on 3 residues after the read ends, and that part is filled in from the germline J gene. Sequencing input was equivalent genomic DNA from CVID and controls. Measured with immunoSEQ multiplex PCR; TCRdb has only the in-frame clones, and not every one. The profile covers roughly 70,000 clones, none occurring a single time. This record belongs to a study of T cell clonality in common variable immunodeficiency. Study outcomes and limitations: Compared with healthy controls, CVID subjects showed increased TCRbeta clonality, mostly in about a third. Fewer deletions and N-nucleotide insertions were reportedly seen in common variable immunodeficiency TCR beta sequences.

The V gene's germline CDR1 is MNHNS and CDR2 SASEGT. V was shortened by 4 bases and J by 3 bases, with 13 bases between the two germline ends. There are 14 residues in the CDR3. The origin of this receptor is a person between 18 and 75 years old in good health. V usage is TRBV6-1 and J usage is TRBJ2-7; tentatively, D is TRBD2 (6 bases). Sequenced sample: peripheral blood mononuclear cells. The part of the CDR3 DNA that was read is TGTGCCAGCAGTGCGGCGGGGCCATTCTACGAG. Its translation: CASSAAGPFYE. From start to end, the CDR3 is CASSAAGPFYEQYF.